These 26 T cell receptor beta chains share one sample of origin, sequenced in a study of cytomegalovirus exposure and HLA in healthy donors. PCR amplification relied on 60 Vbeta primers (plus 13 Jbeta primers). The protocol was immunoSEQ multiplex PCR, while the TCRdb copy is restricted to in-frame clones and leaves out a portion. This table holds some 100,000 clones, around three quarters found once. Sequenced input: PBMCs. The source is a male donor in good health and CMV-seropositive.

The V gene is TRBV18, the J gene TRBJ1-2, with TRBD1 identical over 8 bases. Germline V gene lookup returns CDR1 KGHSH and CDR2 LQKENI. V lost 3 bases, J lost 5 bases, and 8 bases stayed unmatched. CDR3 length: 15 amino acids. The CDR3 loop reads CASSPPGQGPYGYTF. CDR3 coding DNA: TGTGCCAGCTCACCCCCCGGACAGGGCCCATATGGCTACACCTTC.

The CDR3 DNA reads as TGTGCCAGCAGCTTCAGAACCACCGGGGAGCTGTTTTTT. Translation gives CASSFRTTGELFF. This sequence joins TRBV7-9 and TRBJ2-2; D gene unclear. The germline V and J ends were trimmed by 3 bases and 4 bases, with 6 bases remaining between them. CDR1 is SEHNR, CDR2 FQNEAQ, per germline (reference sequence). The CDR3 sequence is 13 residues long. Complete variable domain (other parts from reference TRBV7-9 and TRBJ2-2): DTGVSQNPRHKITKRGQNVTFRCDPISEHNRLYWYRQTLGQGPEFLTYFQNEAQLEKSRLLSDRFSAERPKGSFSTLEIQRTEQGDSAMYLCASSFRTTGELFFGEGSRLTVL.

V is TRBV7-2 and J is TRBJ1-2; TRBD1 aligns across 10 bases. J gave up 7 bases and V 5 bases, and 4 bases lay outside the gene matches. The CDR3 sequence is 13 residues long. The germline V gene encodes CDR1 SGHTA and CDR2 FQGNSA. The CDR3 reads CASSARDRGGYTF. The CDR3 DNA sequence: TGTGCCAGCAGCGCCCGGGACAGGGGTGGCTACACCTTC.

This chain joins TRBV7-9 and TRBJ1-1, with D tentatively TRBD1 (5 bases). Germline CDR1 is SEHNR and CDR2 is FQNEAQ (reference sequence). V was cut by 0 bases and J by 1 base, with 18 bases left in between. The CDR3 extends over 18 amino acids. CDR3 region: CASSLAGSGYKGNTEAFF. CDR3 in DNA: TGTGCCAGCAGCTTAGCGGGATCAGGGTATAAGGGGAACACTGAAGCTTTCTTT.

CDR3 residues: CASSLVGRPNSNYGYTF. CDR3 nucleotide sequence: TGTGCCAGCAGCTTAGTAGGCAGGCCGAACTCTAACTATGGCTACACCTTC. This chain joins TRBV7-9 and TRBJ1-2, with D unclear. The germline CDR1 and CDR2 sequences are SEHNR and FQNEAQ (reference sequence). The ends were cut back, 1 base at V and 0 bases at J, with 15 bases in the middle. The CDR3 extends over 17 amino acids.

This clone was seen just once. The V call is TRBV19, the J call TRBJ2-2; weak D call: TRBD2 (5 bases). Trimming cost V 4 bases and J 9 bases, with 18 bases left between them. Germline lookup yields CDR1 LNHDA and CDR2 SQIVND (reference sequence). The length of the CDR3 is 15 residues. CDR3 in DNA: TGTGCCAGTAGTACCGACTCCGTAGGACTTCGGGAGCTGTTTTTT. It translates to CASSTDSVGLRELFF.

The V and J genes are TRBV30 and TRBJ2-3; D gene ambiguous. CDR1 is GTSNPN, CDR2 SVGIG, per germline (reference sequence). Trimming pared 2 bases from V and 11 bases from J, leaving 14 bases between. The CDR3 has 12 residues. This CDR3 is CAWSHPLNGQYF. In DNA form, the CDR3 reads TGTGCCTGGAGTCACCCCCTCAACGGGCAGTATTTT.

This chain connects TRBV6-1 to TRBJ1-1, with no clear D. Per germline, CDR1 MNHNS and CDR2 SASEGT. CDR3 length: 12 residues. Between the trimmed V and J ends, which lost 0 bases and 8 bases, there was a span of 7 bases. DNA for the CDR3: TGTGCCAGCAGTGAAGCGTGGGAGGAAGCTTTCTTT. It translates to CASSEAWEEAFF.

The chain couples TRBV5-1 to TRBJ1-2; 10 nucleotides agree with TRBD1. The germline V gene has CDR1 SGHRS and CDR2 YFSETQ. V gave up 3 bases and J gave up 4 bases; unmatched junction bases: 3. The CDR3 extends over 14 amino acids. DNA for the CDR3: TGCGCCAGCAGCTCCGGGACAGGGGTCTATGGCTACACCTTC. It encodes CASSSGTGVYGYTF.

V and J are TRBV6-5 and TRBJ1-1; D uncertain. CDR1 and CDR2 (germline): MNHEY, SVGAGI. This CDR3 region has 11 residues. V was trimmed by 6 bases and J by 4 bases, leaving 6 bases between them. The CDR3 protein is CASRRGTEAFF. The CDR3, as DNA: TGTGCCAGCAGACGGGGCACTGAAGCTTTCTTT.

V gene TRBV7-2 combines with J gene TRBJ2-7; 7 nucleotides match TRBD1. The CDR3 contains 14 residues. Unmatched junction bases numbered 2, after V lost 1 base and J lost 2 bases. Germline V gene sequence: CDR1 SGHTA, CDR2 FQGNSA. The CDR3 sequence: CASSLDRGPYEQYF. The CDR3 DNA sequence: TGTGCCAGCAGCTTAGACAGGGGACCCTACGAGCAGTACTTC. Full variable domain (remainder filled in from reference TRBV7-2 and TRBJ2-7): GAGVSQSPSNKVTEKGKDVELRCDPISGHTALYWYRQSLGQGLEFLIYFQGNSAPDKSGLPSDRFSAERTGGSVSTLTIQRTQQEDSAVYLCASSLDRGPYEQYFGPGTRLTVT.

This clone was seen a single time. The rearrangement links TRBV5-6 to TRBJ2-7, with D unresolved. V gave up 0 bases and J gave up 5 bases, with 9 bases separating them. CDR1 SGHDT and CDR2 YYEEEE come from the germline V gene. The CDR3 extends over 13 amino acids. CDR3 sequence reads: CASSLGGGHEQYF. The CDR3 DNA sequence: TGTGCCAGCAGCTTGGGAGGTGGTCACGAGCAGTACTTC.

About this clone itself: Within the sample, other DNA sequences also encode this same CDR3. The V call is TRBV4-1, the J call TRBJ1-5; D is possibly TRBD1 (5 bases). Trimming took 1 base from V and 3 from J, leaving 10 bases between them. This CDR3 has 15 residues. Germline CDR1 MGHRA, CDR2 YSYEKL. The chain's CDR3 is CASSQGGADNQPQHF. The CDR3 region has the DNA TGCGCCAGCAGCCAAGGTGGGGCAGACAATCAGCCCCAGCATTTT.

This clone appeared once. The V call is TRBV4-3, the J call TRBJ1-2, with no clear D. This CDR3 has 14 amino acids. Trimming took 1 base from V and 12 from J, leaving 18 bases between them. In germline, CDR1 is LGHNA, CDR2 YSLEER. This CDR3 is CASSQVYNDGWNTF. CDR3 bases: TGCGCCAGCAGCCAAGTCTACAATGACGGGTGGAACACCTTC.

The J gene is TRBJ2-6, the V gene TRBV5-1; TRBD2 agrees at 10 bases. The trim removed 2 bases at V and 2 bases at J, leaving 4 bases unmatched. Germline V lookup: CDR1 SGHRS, CDR2 YFSETQ. This CDR3 spans 17 amino acids. CDR3 amino acids: CASSFNSGGTGANVLTF. In DNA, the CDR3 is TGCGCCAGCAGCTTTAATAGCGGGGGGACTGGGGCCAACGTCCTGACTTTC.

The chain couples TRBV5-1 to TRBJ1-3; TRBD1 is a possible D gene (6 bases). Looked up from germline, CDR1 is SGHRS and CDR2 is YFSETQ. This CDR3 has 16 amino acids. V was trimmed by 1 base and J by 2 bases, leaving 13 bases between them. The CDR3: CASSLKDSQTGNTIYF. The CDR3 DNA sequence: TGCGCCAGCAGCTTGAAGGACAGCCAGACTGGAAACACCATATATTTT.

The table lists this clone with a count of one. The J gene is TRBJ2-5, the V gene TRBV25-1, with TRBD1 matching 8 bases. From germline, CDR1 is MGHDK and CDR2 SYGVNS. The CDR3 runs to 13 residues. J lost 5 bases, V lost 5 bases, and 4 bases had no gene match. This chain's CDR3 is CASSWRTGETQYF. The CDR3 DNA sequence: TGTGCCAGCAGTTGGAGGACAGGGGAGACCCAGTACTTC.

The rearrangement joins TRBV6-5 to TRBJ1-5; perhaps TRBD1 as D (5 bases). Germline loops: CDR1 MNHEY, CDR2 SVGAGI. With 0 bases removed from V and 5 bases from J, the gap between germline ends came to 11 bases. The CDR3 consists of 15 residues. CDR3 amino acids: CASSYSSQGDQPQHF. The CDR3 bases are TGTGCCAGCAGTTACTCTTCGCAGGGCGATCAGCCCCAGCATTTT.

The CDR3 protein is CASSLGTDYNEQFF. The CDR3, as DNA: TGCGCCAGCAGCTTAGGGACAGATTACAATGAGCAGTTCTTC. This chain links TRBV5-1 with TRBJ2-1; TRBD1 agrees at 7 bases. The CDR3 covers 14 residues. CDR1 is SGHRS, CDR2 YFSETQ, per germline. Losses at the gene ends were 2 bases for V and 4 bases for J; bases not matched to a gene: 3.

The rearrangement joins TRBV30 to TRBJ1-1; 9 bases line up with TRBD1. The CDR3 contains 14 residues. The V gene end was trimmed by 4 bases and the J gene end by 5 bases; junction bases not matched to a gene: 8. Germline lookup yields CDR1 GTSNPN and CDR2 SVGIG (reference sequence). CDR3 region: CAWTPGTGRTEAFF. CDR3 DNA sequence: TGTGCCTGGACCCCAGGGACAGGGCGGACTGAAGCTTTCTTT.

The chain combines TRBV4-1 with TRBJ2-1, with 9 bases identical to TRBD2. The V segment lost 4 bases and the J segment 6 bases; nucleotides outside the gene matches: 10. Germline V gene lookup returns CDR1 MGHRA and CDR2 YSYEKL. CDR3 size: 16 residues. The CDR3 DNA reads TGCGCCAGCAGCCTCTCGGGGGTAGCGGGGGTCAATGAGCAGTTCTTC. This translates into CASSLSGVAGVNEQFF.

V usage is TRBV5-1 and J usage is TRBJ2-5; 8 nucleotides align to TRBD1. With 1 base clipped from V and 1 base from J, the junction kept 12 bases outside the gene matches. Germline CDR1 reads SGHRS; CDR2 reads YFSETQ. The CDR3 sequence is 18 residues long. The CDR3 region has the DNA TGCGCCAGCAGCTTGACAGGGGGGTGGGGACCCCGCCAAGAGACCCAGTACTTC. Translating gives CASSLTGGWGPRQETQYF.

The V gene is TRBV29-1, the J gene TRBJ2-5; 8 bases align to TRBD2. Germline V gene lookup returns CDR1 SQVTM and CDR2 ANQGSEA. The length of the CDR3 is 15 residues. After removal of 5 bases from V and 4 bases from J, the junction contained 12 bases not matched to a gene. The CDR3 DNA follows: TGCAGCGTTCCACAAGGGCGGGGGGCCGGAGAGACCCAGTACTTC. It yields the protein CSVPQGRGAGETQYF.

This chain joins TRBV7-2 and TRBJ1-5, with D possibly matching TRBD1 (6 bases). The germline V gene encodes CDR1 SGHTA and CDR2 FQGNSA. CDR3 length: 16 residues. The V and J ends lost 4 bases and 1 base respectively, with 14 bases between them. The DNA for the CDR3 is TGTGCCAGCAGCTCGATGGGCAGGGGAAGCAATCAGCCCCAGCATTTT. Its translation is CASSSMGRGSNQPQHF.

The chain carries TRBV7-2 and TRBJ1-5; 7 positions agree with TRBD1. Germline CDR1 reads SGHTA; CDR2 reads FQGNSA. The V segment lost 5 bases and the J segment 5 bases; nucleotides outside the gene matches: 3. This CDR3 is built from 13 residues. The CDR3 spells CASSKDRDQPQHF. DNA for the CDR3: TGTGCCAGCAGCAAAGACAGGGATCAGCCCCAGCATTTT.

This chain joins TRBV7-2 and TRBJ1-3; maybe TRBD1 (5 bases). Deletions cut 5 bases from V and 1 base from J, with 12 bases between. The CDR3 sequence is 15 residues long. Germline loops: CDR1 SGHTA, CDR2 FQGNSA. The CDR3 loop is CASSLPSGSGNTIYF. The DNA of the CDR3 is TGTGCCAGCAGCCTACCCTCAGGGTCTGGAAACACCATATATTTT.